These T cell receptor beta chains were read from a single sample in a study of blood T cell repertoires in COVID-19. Profiled with immunoSEQ multiplex PCR; TCRdb holds only in-frame clones, not every one. The table shows hundreds of thousands of clones, with about 83% occurring only once. The specimen sequenced was peripheral blood. The receptor source for this set is a woman of 80 years or more with COVID-19, enrolled during active disease. The CDR3 runs from the conserved cysteine through the conserved F or W. Each record gives: V gene, CDR3 protein.

V gene: TRBV5-1
CDR3 protein: CASSLAPTGTGELFF

V gene: TRBV28
CDR3 protein: CASGTQFLNYGYTF

V gene: TRBV18
CDR3 protein: CASSLLEGRGEKLFF

V gene: TRBV7-3
CDR3 protein: CASSPYGASKGYTF

V gene: TRBV5-1
CDR3 protein: CASSYPTGSSYEQYF

V gene: TRBV20-1
CDR3 protein: CSASSEDTQYF

V gene: TRBV12-3/TRBV12-4
CDR3 protein: CASSGDYNEQFF

V gene: TRBV3-1/TRBV3-2
CDR3 protein: CASRLAGGREQFF

V gene: TRBV7-2
CDR3 protein: CASSSGETQYF

V gene: TRBV19
CDR3 protein: CASSIPGSNQPQHF

V gene: TRBV19
CDR3 protein: CASSIGGGFGAFF

V gene: TRBV29-1
CDR3 protein: CSVDRQGGADTQYF

V gene: TRBV5-1
CDR3 protein: CASSLGAGGTDTQYF

V gene: TRBV4-1
CDR3 protein: CASSPGQDYRGYTF

V gene: TRBV30
CDR3 protein: CAWKTGRNTEAFF

V gene: TRBV28
CDR3 protein: CASSLAARPIPYEQYF

V gene: TRBV7-2
CDR3 protein: CASSGQGGTDTQYF

V gene: TRBV27
CDR3 protein: CASSNSRGLPGNTIYF

V gene: TRBV18
CDR3 protein: CASSPGGGNTEAFF

V gene: TRBV11-3
CDR3 protein: CASSPRSGRGETQYF

V gene: TRBV7-9
CDR3 protein: CASSSRVGALNTEAFF